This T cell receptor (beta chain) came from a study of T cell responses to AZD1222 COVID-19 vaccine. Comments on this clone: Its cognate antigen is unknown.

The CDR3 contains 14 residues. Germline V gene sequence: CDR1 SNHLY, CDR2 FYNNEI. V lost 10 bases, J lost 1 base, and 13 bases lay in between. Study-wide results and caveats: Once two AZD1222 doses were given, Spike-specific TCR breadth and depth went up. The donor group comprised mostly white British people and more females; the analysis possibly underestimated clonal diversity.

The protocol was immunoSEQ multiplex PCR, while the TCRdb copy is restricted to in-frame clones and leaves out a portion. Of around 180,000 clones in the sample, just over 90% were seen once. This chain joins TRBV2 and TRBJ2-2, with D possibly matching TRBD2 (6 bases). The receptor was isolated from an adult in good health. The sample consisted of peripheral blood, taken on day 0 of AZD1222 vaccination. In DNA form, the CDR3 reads TGTGCCACCGACGGGACTCGGAACACCGGGGAGCTGTTTTTT. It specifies CATDGTRNTGELFF.